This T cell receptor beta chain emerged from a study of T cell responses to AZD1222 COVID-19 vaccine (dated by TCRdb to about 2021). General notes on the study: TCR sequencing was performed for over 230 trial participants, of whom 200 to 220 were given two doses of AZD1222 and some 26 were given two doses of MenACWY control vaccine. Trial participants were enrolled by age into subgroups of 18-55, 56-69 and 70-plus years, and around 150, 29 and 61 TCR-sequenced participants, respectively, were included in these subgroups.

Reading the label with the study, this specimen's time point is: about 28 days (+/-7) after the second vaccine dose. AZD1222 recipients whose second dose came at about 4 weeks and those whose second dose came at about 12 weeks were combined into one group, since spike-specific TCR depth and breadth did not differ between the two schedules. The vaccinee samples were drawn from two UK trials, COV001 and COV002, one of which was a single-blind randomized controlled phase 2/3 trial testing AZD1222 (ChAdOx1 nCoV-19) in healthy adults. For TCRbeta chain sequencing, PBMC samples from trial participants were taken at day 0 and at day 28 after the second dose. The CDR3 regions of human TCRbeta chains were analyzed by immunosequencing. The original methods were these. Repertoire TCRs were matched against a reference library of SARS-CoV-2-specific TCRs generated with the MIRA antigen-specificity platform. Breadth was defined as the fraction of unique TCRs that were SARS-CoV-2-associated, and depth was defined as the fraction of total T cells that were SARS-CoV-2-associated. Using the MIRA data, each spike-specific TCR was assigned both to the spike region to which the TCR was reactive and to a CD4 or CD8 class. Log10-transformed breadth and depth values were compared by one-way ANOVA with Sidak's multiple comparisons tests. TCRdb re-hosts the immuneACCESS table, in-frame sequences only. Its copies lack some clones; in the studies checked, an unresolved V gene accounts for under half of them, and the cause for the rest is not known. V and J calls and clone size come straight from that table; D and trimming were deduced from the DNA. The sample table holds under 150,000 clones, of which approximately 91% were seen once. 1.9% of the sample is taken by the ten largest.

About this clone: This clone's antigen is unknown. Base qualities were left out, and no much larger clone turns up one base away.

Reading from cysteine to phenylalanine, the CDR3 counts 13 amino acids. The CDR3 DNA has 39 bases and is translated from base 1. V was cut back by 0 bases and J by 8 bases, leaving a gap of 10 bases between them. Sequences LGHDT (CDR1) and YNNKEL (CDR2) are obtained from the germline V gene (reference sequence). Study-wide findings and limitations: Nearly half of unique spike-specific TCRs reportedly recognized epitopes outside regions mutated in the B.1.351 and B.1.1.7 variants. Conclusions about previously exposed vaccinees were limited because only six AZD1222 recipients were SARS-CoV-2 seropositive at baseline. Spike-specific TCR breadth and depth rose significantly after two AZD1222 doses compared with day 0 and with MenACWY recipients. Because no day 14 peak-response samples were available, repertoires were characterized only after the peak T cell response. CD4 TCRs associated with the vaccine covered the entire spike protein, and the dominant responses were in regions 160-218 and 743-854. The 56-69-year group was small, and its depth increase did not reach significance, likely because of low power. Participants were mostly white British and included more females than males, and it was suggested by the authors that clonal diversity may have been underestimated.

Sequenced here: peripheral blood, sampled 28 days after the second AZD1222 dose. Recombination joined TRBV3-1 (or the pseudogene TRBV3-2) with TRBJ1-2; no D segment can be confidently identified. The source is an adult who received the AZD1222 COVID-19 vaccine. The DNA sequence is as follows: TGTGCCAGCAGCCAAGAGGGCGGCGAAGGCTACACCTTC. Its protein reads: CASSQEGGEGYTF.